This TCR beta chain was recovered during a study of CXCR3-negative and CXCR3-positive naive CD8 T cells. Whole-study results and caveats: Cryopreserved cells partially lost CXCR3 expression, and fresh PBMCs were used in most assays. Naive CXCR3-positive and CXCR3-negative cells shared similar TRBV-TRBJ usage, unlike memory cells. Each naive subset displayed comparably high diversity, whereas memory CD8+ cells displayed much lower diversity. TCR interaction strength was inferred from TRB CDR3 physicochemistry, as CD5 matched across naive subsets. TRB CDR3s of CXCR3-positive naive cells were more hydrophobic than those of CXCR3-negative naive cells.

All TRB cDNA libraries came from 5' RACE performed with UMI labels. TCRdb reworked the 5' RACE reads into one entry per CDR3 protein, no DNA. The table for this sample gives roughly 110,000 distinct CDR3 sequences. Concerning this clonotype itself: Its antigen is not identified.

The source material was naive CXCR3+ CD8+ T cells from blood. Subset in this sample: CD45RO-CCR7+CD27+CD95- naive CD8+ T cells expressing CXCR3 (TNR3+). The receptor's source is a human donor in good health. Some clones in this sample may be carry-over from other donors' samples.

The CDR3 region is CSVEDQSGTVDEKYF. This rearrangement joins TRBV29-1 to TRBJ2-7; the TCRdb call, TRBD1, lacks DNA for checking. Germline CDR1 reads SQVTM; CDR2 reads ANQGSEA. CDR3 length: 15 residues.